The next 21 T cell receptor beta chains were all read from a single sample in a study of Ad26.COV2.S vaccination and SARS-CoV-2 variants. Generated by immunoSEQ multiplex PCR, the TCRdb table keeps only in-frame clones and is missing some. The data hold about 440,000 clones, with 90% observed a single time. Treatment of the sample: over 15 received Ad26.COV2.S at low or high dose, single or two shots; 5 received placebo; per-sample allocation not given. Samples were taken on day 63 after the first vaccine or placebo injection. The material was peripheral blood, obtained in a trial of Ad26.COV2.S vaccine versus placebo. The origin of the receptors is a person between 18 and 65 years old who received the Ad26.COV2.S COVID-19 vaccine or a placebo.

The gene calls are TRBV19 and TRBJ2-3; 13 bases are shared with TRBD2. The CDR3 runs 17 residues. V lost 6 bases and J lost 2; bases outside the gene matches: 8. Looked up from germline, CDR1 is LNHDA and CDR2 is SQIVND (reference sequence). This CDR3 is CASSFTSGRGNTDTQYF. The CDR3 DNA is TGTGCCAGTAGCTTTACTAGCGGGAGGGGTAACACAGATACGCAGTATTTT. Full variable domain (rest looked up from reference TRBV19 and TRBJ2-3): DGGITQSPKYLFRKEGQNVTLSCEQNLNHDAMYWYRQDPGQGLRLIYYSQIVNDFQKGDIAEGYSVSREKKESFPLTVTSAQKNPTAFYLCASSFTSGRGNTDTQYFGPGTRLTVL.

The rearrangement uses TRBV7-2 and TRBJ2-5; 8 bases fit TRBD2. The germline V gene has CDR1 SGHTA and CDR2 FQGNSA. This CDR3 has 15 residues. After removal of 2 bases from V and 6 bases from J, the junction contained 8 bases not matched to a gene. CDR3 amino acids: CASSLIRASGQTQYF. CDR3 bases: TGTGCCAGCAGCTTAATAAGGGCTAGCGGGCAGACCCAGTACTTC.

The V gene is TRBV21-1, the J gene TRBJ2-7; the table's D call, TRBD2, has no DNA check behind it. TRBV21-1 is a pseudogene locus. The CDR3 is 14 residues long. CDR3 in amino acids: CASSKVGSWYEQYF. The DNA for the CDR3 is TGTGCCAGCAGCAAAGTCGGTAGCTGGTACGAGCAGTACTTC.

V usage is TRBV18 and J usage is TRBJ2-1; D gene ambiguous. This CDR3 contains 15 residues. The V gene lost 5 bases and the J gene lost 0 bases, with 11 bases spanning the gap. CDR1 and CDR2 (germline): KGHSH, LQKENI. CDR3 DNA sequence: TGTGCCAGCTCAAGGACGGAGAGCTCCTACAATGAGCAGTTCTTC. Translating it yields CASSRTESSYNEQFF.

The V gene is TRBV30, the J gene TRBJ1-1; 7 bases are shared with TRBD1. CDR3 size: 15 residues. V gave up 1 base and J gave up 3 bases; unmatched junction bases: 8. Germline lookup yields CDR1 GTSNPN and CDR2 SVGIG (reference sequence). In DNA, the CDR3 is TGTGCCTGGAGTGGGGGTGGGACAGTGGACACTGAAGCTTTCTTT. Its protein product is CAWSGGGTVDTEAFF.

V is TRBV18 and J is TRBJ1-4; D possibly corresponds to TRBD1 (6 bases). This CDR3 is 14 amino acids long. Germline lookup yields CDR1 KGHSH and CDR2 LQKENI. V was trimmed by 6 bases and J by 4 bases, leaving 12 bases between them. The CDR3 loop reads CASSWTVDNEKLFF. The CDR3 DNA reads TGTGCCAGCTCTTGGACAGTCGATAATGAAAAACTGTTTTTT.

This rearrangement joins TRBV4-2 to TRBJ1-2, with a possible D match to TRBD1 (5 bases). V lost 2 bases to trimming and J lost 9 bases, with 28 bases between them. Germline CDR1 reads LGHNA; CDR2 reads YNFKEQ. This CDR3 region has 18 residues. CDR3 loop: CASSQNAGFPGGMLRYTF. In DNA, the CDR3 is TGTGCCAGCAGCCAAAATGCAGGGTTCCCCGGGGGGATGTTGCGCTACACCTTC.

The genes are TRBV7-2 and TRBJ2-1, with D possibly matching TRBD2 (6 bases). The CDR3 is 16 amino acids. The germline CDR1 and CDR2 sequences are SGHTA and FQGNSA. The germline V and J ends were trimmed by 1 base and 2 bases, with 12 bases remaining between them. This chain's CDR3 is CASSLGGSGPYNEQFF. The DNA for the CDR3 is TGTGCCAGCAGCTTAGGGGGTAGCGGTCCCTACAATGAGCAGTTCTTC.

This clone occurred once. The genes are TRBV7-8 and TRBJ2-2; D may correspond to TRBD1 or TRBD2 (5 bases each). The V and J ends lost 5 bases and 8 bases respectively, with 21 bases between them. The CDR3 totals 16 residues. CDR1 and CDR2 (germline): SGHVS, FQNEAQ. The CDR3, as DNA: TGTGCCAGCAGCGCGGAAAGGTCTCGCTGGGGGGGGGAGCTGTTTTTT. Amino acids: CASSAERSRWGGELFF.

This sequence joins TRBV28 and TRBJ2-1; 8 bases are shared with TRBD2. The V gene's germline CDR1 is MDHEN and CDR2 SYDVKM. Germline trimming cut 5 bases from V and 7 bases from J; bases unmatched to any gene: 13. This CDR3 contains 16 residues. CDR3 sequence (DNA): TGTGCCAGCAGTGGCAAACGGGAGGGTCGATGGAATGAGCAGTTCTTC. Protein product: CASSGKREGRWNEQFF.

The V gene is TRBV27, the J gene TRBJ1-1; weak D call: TRBD1 (6 bases). Germline loops: CDR1 MNHEY, CDR2 SMNVEV (reference sequence). Deletions cut 4 bases from V and 4 bases from J, with 13 bases between. CDR3 length: 14 amino acids. CDR3 nucleotide sequence: TGTGCCAGCAGTTATGGGGGGCTAGGCACTGAAGCTTTCTTT. Its translation: CASSYGGLGTEAFF.

In this sample, this clone turned up a few times. This sequence joins TRBV7-2 and TRBJ2-1, with D perhaps matching TRBD1 (5 bases). Germline values: CDR1 SGHTA, CDR2 FQGNSA. This CDR3 comprises 13 residues. Trimming cost V 5 bases and J 9 bases, with 14 bases left between them. As DNA, the CDR3 is TGTGCCAGCAGCAGACGTGGGCAGGGTGAGCAGTTCTTC. It codes for CASSRRGQGEQFF.

On this clone itself: The same CDR3 is also encoded by other DNA sequences in this sample. This chain connects TRBV7-9 to TRBJ2-7; 11 bases are shared with TRBD2. CDR3 size: 15 residues. V was clipped by 4 bases and J by 2 bases; unmatched bases: 4. Germline V gives CDR1 SEHNR, CDR2 FQNEAQ (reference sequence). The CDR3: CASSSPGLAAYEQYF. In DNA form, the CDR3 reads TGTGCCAGCAGCTCTCCGGGACTAGCGGCCTACGAGCAGTACTTC.

V usage is TRBV4-3 and J usage is TRBJ1-4; a weak D match, TRBD1 (6 bases). CDR1 and CDR2 from the germline V gene are LGHNA and YSLEER. Trimming took 1 base from V and 6 from J, leaving 12 bases between them. CDR3 length: 15 residues. The CDR3 here is CASSQVPGEHEKLFF. Here the CDR3 DNA reads TGCGCCAGCAGCCAAGTTCCAGGGGAACATGAAAAACTGTTTTTT.

This clone was detected only once. The chain combines TRBV10-3 with TRBJ2-1; 7 nucleotides align to TRBD1. The length of the CDR3 is 17 residues. The germline V gene has CDR1 ENHRY and CDR2 SYGVKD. V shed 3 bases, J shed 1 base, and the junction held 9 bases outside the gene matches. The CDR3 spells CAISDPTGNGSYNEQFF. The CDR3 DNA is TGTGCCATCAGTGACCCGACAGGGAACGGGTCCTACAATGAGCAGTTCTTC.

J is TRBJ2-3 and V is TRBV6-4; D is unresolved. In germline, CDR1 is MRHNA, CDR2 SNTAGT. The ends were cut back, 5 bases at V and 6 bases at J, with 12 bases in the middle. This CDR3 is built from 13 residues. DNA for the CDR3: TGTGCCAGCAGTCGCGACTTCGGCGATACGCAGTATTTT. It encodes CASSRDFGDTQYF.

A single count supports this clone. The V gene is TRBV7-9, the J gene TRBJ2-7; D is possibly TRBD1 or TRBD2 (6 bases each). The ends were cut back, 3 bases at V and 4 bases at J, with 10 bases in the middle. CDR3 size: 13 residues. Germline assignment: CDR1 SEHNR and CDR2 FQNEAQ (reference sequence). The CDR3 region has the DNA TGTGCCAGCAGCTTGGAAGGGGGGTACGAGCAGTACTTC. It codes for CASSLEGGYEQYF. Together with reference TRBV7-9 and TRBJ2-7, the CDR3 gives the full variable domain: DTGVSQNPRHKITKRGQNVTFRCDPISEHNRLYWYRQTLGQGPEFLTYFQNEAQLEKSRLLSDRFSAERPKGSFSTLEIQRTEQGDSAMYLCASSLEGGYEQYFGPGTRLTVT.

The chain combines TRBV5-4 with TRBJ1-1; 9 nucleotides match TRBD1. Germline CDR1 and CDR2: SGHNT and YYREEE (reference sequence). With 3 bases clipped from V and 1 base from J, the junction kept 7 bases outside the gene matches. The CDR3 has 16 residues. The CDR3 is CASSWGQGGRNTEAFF. The DNA of the CDR3 is TGTGCCAGCAGCTGGGGACAGGGTGGAAGGAACACTGAAGCTTTCTTT.

The chain joins TRBV6-4 to TRBJ1-1; D remains ambiguous. The CDR3 covers 13 residues. V was trimmed by 5 bases and J by 4 bases, leaving 11 bases between them. From germline, CDR1 is MRHNA and CDR2 SNTAGT. The CDR3 sequence is CASSSEDSTEAFF. In DNA, the CDR3 is TGTGCCAGCAGTTCCGAAGATAGCACTGAAGCTTTCTTT.

This clone came up once. The chain is built from TRBV5-1 and TRBJ2-7; D is undetermined. Trimming took off 0 bases at V and 2 bases at J, with 12 bases between the two ends. The CDR3 consists of 15 residues. The germline gives CDR1 SGHRS, CDR2 YFSETQ. The CDR3 loop reads CASSLGPGPAYEQYF. The CDR3 DNA follows: TGCGCCAGCAGCTTGGGGCCCGGTCCGGCCTACGAGCAGTACTTC.

V is TRBV27 and J is TRBJ2-7; 7 bases are shared with TRBD1. In germline, CDR1 is MNHEY, CDR2 SMNVEV (reference sequence). This CDR3 comprises 15 residues. Trimming cost V 5 bases and J 0 bases; bases outside gene matches: 7. The chain's CDR3 is CASSLRTGNSYEQYF. Here the CDR3 DNA reads TGTGCCAGCAGTCTCCGGACAGGAAACTCCTACGAGCAGTACTTC.